These 23 T cell receptor beta chains were sequenced from one sample in a study of OX40 agonist ivuxolimab in advanced cancers. The assay was immunoSEQ multiplex PCR, and TCRdb's table has in-frame clones only and misses some. This table has around 50,000 clones, less than 85% appearing once. The starting material was CD4+ or CD8+ T cells sorted from blood, obtained in a trial of the OX40 agonist ivuxolimab. These receptors were taken from an adult with an advanced solid tumor such as melanoma, head and neck, liver or kidney cancer.

The chain recombines TRBV28 with TRBJ2-1; D is perhaps TRBD1 (6 bases). Trimming took off 4 bases at V and 5 bases at J, with 18 bases between the two ends. Germline CDR1 reads MDHEN; CDR2 reads SYDVKM. The CDR3 sequence is 16 residues long. The CDR3 DNA follows: TGTGCCAGCAGTTCCCCGACAGGAAGGGAGAACAATGAGCAGTTCTTC. It translates to CASSSPTGRENNEQFF.

The rearrangement links TRBV19 to TRBJ1-2; TRBD1 aligns across 7 bases. The CDR3 loop spans 16 amino acids. J gave up 7 bases and V 5 bases, and 16 bases lay outside the gene matches. Germline loops: CDR1 LNHDA, CDR2 SQIVND (reference sequence). CDR3 sequence: CASSVAQPPTGSGYTF. The CDR3 DNA follows: TGTGCCAGTAGTGTCGCCCAACCTCCGACAGGGTCTGGCTACACCTTC.

This clone was picked up one time. The V call is TRBV6-1, the J call TRBJ2-4; D is tentatively TRBD1 or TRBD2 (5 bases each). Trimming stripped 4 bases from V and 1 base from J, with 8 bases between. CDR1 is MNHNS and CDR2 is SASEGT in the germline V gene. The CDR3 loop spans 14 amino acids. The DNA for the CDR3 is TGTGCCAGCAGTGTTCGGGGCGCCAAAAACATTCAGTACTTC. Its translation: CASSVRGAKNIQYF.

This clone came up once. The chain combines TRBV11-2 with TRBJ2-5; 9 bases align to TRBD2. V lost 4 bases and J lost 5; bases outside the gene matches: 11. The CDR3 length is 16 residues. Germline V lookup: CDR1 SGHAT, CDR2 FQNNGV. Here the CDR3 DNA reads TGTGCCAGCAGCTGGAGAAGAAGCGGGGGGAGGGAGACCCAGTACTTC. This gives the protein CASSWRRSGGRETQYF.

DNA for the CDR3: TGTGCCAGCAGCCTGGGCCAGTGGGGGTCCTCCTACGAGCAGTACTTC. Protein sequence: CASSLGQWGSSYEQYF. The V and J genes are TRBV7-2 and TRBJ2-7, with D tentatively TRBD1 or TRBD2 (5 bases each). V dropped 5 bases and J dropped 0 bases, with 17 bases sitting between them. Germline lookup yields CDR1 SGHTA and CDR2 FQGNSA. This CDR3 comprises 16 residues.

The chain joins TRBV7-2 to TRBJ2-5; D is perhaps TRBD1 (7 bases). The germline V and J ends were trimmed by 6 bases and 7 bases, with 15 bases remaining between them. From germline, CDR1 is SGHTA and CDR2 FQGNSA. This CDR3 spans 13 amino acids. The CDR3 DNA is TGTGCCAGCAGTTGGAGGGGACAGCCGACCCAGTACTTC. This gives the protein CASSWRGQPTQYF.

J is TRBJ1-2 and V is TRBV11-1; unclear D gene. Germline V gene data show CDR1 as SGHAT and CDR2 as FQDESV (reference sequence). V dropped 6 bases and J dropped 0 bases, with 8 bases sitting between them. This CDR3 comprises 13 residues. CDR3 DNA: TGTGCCAGCAGTGGCGGCACTAACTATGGCTACACCTTC. This codes for CASSGGTNYGYTF. Together with reference TRBV11-1 and TRBJ1-2, the CDR3 gives the full variable domain: EAEVAQSPRYKITEKSQAVAFWCDPISGHATLYWYRQILGQGPELLVQFQDESVVDDSQLPKDRFSAERLKGVDSTLKIQPAELGDSAMYLCASSGGTNYGYTFGSGTRLTVV.

This sequence joins TRBV7-9 and TRBJ2-2; D may be TRBD2 (6 bases). The CDR3 is 15 amino acids. The V and J ends lost 3 bases and 5 bases respectively, with 13 bases between them. CDR1 is SEHNR, CDR2 FQNEAQ, per germline (reference sequence). The CDR3 DNA sequence: TGTGCCAGCAGCTTTCCCGGGACTCTAACCGGGGAGCTGTTTTTT. It translates to CASSFPGTLTGELFF.

The chain joins TRBV13 to TRBJ2-7; 7 bases align to TRBD1. Trimming removed 5 bases from V and 0 bases from J; junction bases left unmatched: 10. The CDR3 sequence is 16 residues long. CDR1 is PRHDT and CDR2 is FYEKMQ in the germline V gene (reference sequence). CDR3 sequence reads: CASSPFGGTASYEQYF. CDR3 sequence (DNA): TGTGCCAGCAGCCCCTTTGGTGGGACAGCCTCCTACGAGCAGTACTTC.

The CDR3 protein is CASSPGTGGYIQYF. The DNA for the CDR3 is TGTGCCAGCAGTCCCGGGACAGGGGGGTACATTCAGTACTTC. V gene TRBV27 combines with J gene TRBJ2-4; 11 bases align to TRBD1. Trimming removed 5 bases from V and 8 bases from J; junction bases left unmatched: 5. Per the germline V gene, CDR1 is MNHEY and CDR2 is SMNVEV (reference sequence). The CDR3 sequence is 14 residues long.

This rearrangement joins TRBV4-1 to TRBJ2-3, with a tentative D call TRBD2 (5 bases). The germline V gene has CDR1 MGHRA and CDR2 YSYEKL. Trimming removed 0 bases at V and 2 bases at J, with 12 bases between. This CDR3 spans 16 amino acids. This CDR3 reads CASSQDEEEFTDTQYF. Written as DNA, the CDR3 is TGCGCCAGCAGCCAAGATGAGGAGGAGTTCACAGATACGCAGTATTTT.

J is TRBJ1-5 and V is TRBV11-2; TRBD1 is a possible D gene (6 bases). The CDR3 runs to 14 residues. The V end was cut by 1 base, the J end by 7 bases, with 11 bases between. Germline values: CDR1 SGHAT, CDR2 FQNNGV. CDR3 sequence: CASSLGGRGQPQHF. Here the CDR3 DNA reads TGTGCCAGCAGCTTAGGGGGGAGGGGGCAGCCCCAGCATTTT.

V and J are TRBV7-3 and TRBJ2-7; D possibly corresponds to TRBD2 (6 bases). Trimming removed 2 bases from V and 7 bases from J, with 21 bases in between. Germline V gene lookup returns CDR1 SGHTA and CDR2 FQGTGA. This CDR3 has 16 residues. The CDR3 loop is CASSLRPAGPPEEQYF. CDR3 DNA: TGTGCCAGCAGCTTACGGCCTGCGGGACCCCCTGAGGAGCAGTACTTC.

V is TRBV19 and J is TRBJ2-1; a possible D gene is TRBD1 (6 bases). The CDR3 spans 17 residues. Germline-derived CDR1 and CDR2 are LNHDA and SQIVND (reference sequence). The V gene lost 3 bases and the J gene lost 0 bases, with 15 bases spanning the gap. The CDR3 nucleotides read TGTGCCAGTAGTATGAATTGGCAGGGGAGCTCCTACAATGAGCAGTTCTTC. Its protein product is CASSMNWQGSSYNEQFF.

The CDR3 protein is CASSPDSWEQYF. The CDR3 region has the DNA TGTGCCAGCAGCCCGGACAGTTGGGAGCAGTACTTC. The V gene is TRBV9, the J gene TRBJ2-7, with D perhaps matching TRBD1 (6 bases). The V and J ends lost 4 bases and 7 bases respectively, with 12 bases between them. From germline, CDR1 is SGDLS and CDR2 YYNGEE. The CDR3 extends over 12 amino acids.

This clone was observed a few times. The chain is built from TRBV27 and TRBJ1-2, with 7 bases identical to TRBD1. The V and J ends lost 6 bases and 5 bases, in that order; junction bases with no gene match: 6. Germline CDR1 MNHEY, CDR2 SMNVEV (reference sequence). The CDR3 totals 13 residues. CDR3 sequence: CASSTGEGYGYTF. CDR3 in DNA: TGTGCCAGCAGCACAGGGGAGGGATATGGCTACACCTTC.

The chain employs TRBV29-1 and TRBJ1-3; D gene uncertain. The CDR3 is made up of 11 amino acids. Per germline, CDR1 SQVTM and CDR2 ANQGSEA. V lost 6 bases and J lost 3, with 6 bases in between. The CDR3 DNA sequence: TGCAGCGTGCTTGGTGGAAACACCATATATTTT. The encoded protein is CSVLGGNTIYF. The full variable domain, its missing parts supplied by reference TRBV29-1 and TRBJ1-3, is SAVISQKPSRDICQRGTSLTIQCQVDSQVTMMFWYRQQPGQSLTLIATANQGSEATYESGFVIDKFPISRPNLTFSTLTVSNMSPEDSSIYLCSVLGGNTIYFGEGSWLTVV.

This clone appeared once. The rearrangement links TRBV19 to TRBJ2-3, with a tentative D call TRBD1 (6 bases). Germline V gene lookup returns CDR1 LNHDA and CDR2 SQIVND (reference sequence). This CDR3 is built from 14 residues. Trimming took off 1 base at V and 3 bases at J, with 8 bases between the two ends. The CDR3 DNA reads as TGTGCCAGTAGTATAGGGGGGCGGACAGATACGCAGTATTTT. It specifies CASSIGGRTDTQYF.

The chain has TRBV5-5 and TRBJ1-1; D unclear. Germline V lookup: CDR1 SGHKS, CDR2 YYEKEE (reference sequence). Trimming pared 0 bases from V and 6 bases from J, leaving 12 bases between. The CDR3 has 14 amino acids. The CDR3 here is CASSLASSGSEAFF. CDR3 sequence (DNA): TGTGCCAGCAGCTTGGCCTCCTCGGGTTCTGAAGCTTTCTTT.

This clone appeared once. V usage is TRBV11-2 and J usage is TRBJ2-1; a possible D gene is TRBD1 (5 bases). V was clipped by 5 bases and J by 7 bases, with 15 bases between them. CDR1 SGHAT and CDR2 FQNNGV come from the germline V gene. CDR3 size: 14 residues. The CDR3 nucleotides read TGTGCCAGCAGCCCCAGGGCAGGGAAGAATGAGCAGTTCTTC. The encoded protein is CASSPRAGKNEQFF.

The gene calls are TRBV7-9 and TRBJ2-5; weak D call: TRBD1 (6 bases). This CDR3 region has 14 residues. Germline V gene lookup returns CDR1 SEHNR and CDR2 FQNEAQ (reference sequence). V dropped 2 bases and J dropped 2 bases, with 9 bases sitting between them. CDR3 in amino acids: CASSLPDSQETQYF. The CDR3 region has the DNA TGTGCCAGCAGCTTACCGGACAGTCAAGAGACCCAGTACTTC.

The chain carries TRBV2 and TRBJ2-2, with D perhaps TRBD1 (6 bases). CDR1 SNHLY and CDR2 FYNNEI come from the germline V gene. V was cut by 8 bases and J by 1 base, with 8 bases left in between. This CDR3 contains 13 residues. The CDR3 coding sequence is TGTGCCAGCGACAGGCGGAACACCGGGGAGCTGTTTTTT. Its protein product is CASDRRNTGELFF.

This chain links TRBV7-2 with TRBJ2-5; weak D call: TRBD2 (7 bases). Trimming removed 1 base from V and 4 bases from J, with 10 bases in between. Germline lookup yields CDR1 SGHTA and CDR2 FQGNSA. The CDR3 runs 14 residues. CDR3 loop: CASSLGGGPETQYF. The CDR3 DNA reads TGTGCCAGCAGCTTAGGCGGGGGCCCAGAGACCCAGTACTTC. Full variable domain (outside the CDR3, taken from reference TRBV7-2 and TRBJ2-5): GAGVSQSPSNKVTEKGKDVELRCDPISGHTALYWYRQSLGQGLEFLIYFQGNSAPDKSGLPSDRFSAERTGGSVSTLTIQRTQQEDSAVYLCASSLGGGPETQYFGPGTRLLVL.